A single sample is the source of the 18 T cell receptor beta chains below, sequenced in a study of blood T cell repertoires in COVID-19. TCRdb's table, derived via immunoSEQ multiplex PCR, lists solely in-frame clones and lacks some. The repertoire holds about 210,000 clones, approximately 85% seen once, with 4.5% to 5% in the top ten. The sample was peripheral blood. These receptors came from a woman of 80 years or more with acute or convalescent COVID-19.

The chain joins TRBV5-8 to TRBJ2-3; 8 bases agree with TRBD1. The germline CDR1 and CDR2 sequences are SGHTS and YDEGEE. V dropped 0 bases and J dropped 3; count of bases not matched to a gene: 6. The CDR3 spans 16 residues. CDR3: CASSLGNTGGTDTQYF. The DNA for the CDR3 is TGTGCCAGCAGCTTGGGGAACACAGGGGGTACAGATACGCAGTATTTT.

This clone showed up just a few times. This chain connects TRBV18 to TRBJ2-7; 14 positions agree with TRBD2. The CDR3 has 19 residues. The V segment lost 2 bases and the J segment 3 bases; nucleotides outside the gene matches: 12. In germline, CDR1 is KGHSH, CDR2 LQKENI. The CDR3 nucleotides read TGTGCCAGCTCACCAACCGGGACTAGCGGGAGAAAGAGGGGCTACGAGCAGTACTTC. It encodes CASSPTGTSGRKRGYEQYF.

This clone was counted only a few times. The chain couples TRBV28 to TRBJ2-7; no firm D call. Per the germline V gene, CDR1 is MDHEN and CDR2 is SYDVKM. The CDR3 length is 12 residues. V lost 6 bases to trimming and J lost 8 bases, with 14 bases between them. The CDR3 coding sequence is TGTGCCAGCAGGGGCCTCCCTTGGAAGCAGTACTTC. Its protein is CASRGLPWKQYF.

V is TRBV7-2 and J is TRBJ2-3; D is uncertain. The CDR3 is 15 amino acids. The V end was cut by 5 bases, the J end by 2 bases, with 14 bases between. In germline, CDR1 is SGHTA, CDR2 FQGNSA. In DNA, the CDR3 is TGTGCCAGCAGCCAAAACTCCATCCCCACAGATACGCAGTATTTT. This encodes CASSQNSIPTDTQYF. The complete variable domain, with remaining parts taken from reference TRBV7-2 and TRBJ2-3, reads GAGVSQSPSNKVTEKGKDVELRCDPISGHTALYWYRQSLGQGLEFLIYFQGNSAPDKSGLPSDRFSAERTGGSVSTLTIQRTQQEDSAVYLCASSQNSIPTDTQYFGPGTRLTVL.

This clone was found once. The gene calls are TRBV7-9 and TRBJ2-3; the match to TRBD2 covers 11 bases. J lost 7 bases, V lost 5 bases, and 11 bases had no gene match. This CDR3 is 16 amino acids long. Germline V gives CDR1 SEHNR, CDR2 FQNEAQ (reference sequence). The chain's CDR3 is CASSRATSGKDHTQYF. The CDR3, as DNA: TGTGCCAGCAGCCGCGCGACTAGCGGGAAAGACCATACGCAGTATTTT. Complete variable domain (other parts from reference TRBV7-9 and TRBJ2-3): DTGVSQNPRHKITKRGQNVTFRCDPISEHNRLYWYRQTLGQGPEFLTYFQNEAQLEKSRLLSDRFSAERPKGSFSTLEIQRTEQGDSAMYLCASSRATSGKDHTQYFGPGTRLTVL.

This chain uses TRBV18 with TRBJ2-5, with D possibly TRBD2 on 5 matching bases. V was pared by 1 base and J by 4 bases, with 10 bases between. The CDR3 covers 14 residues. CDR1 and CDR2 from the germline V gene are KGHSH and LQKENI. CDR3 amino acids: CASSPLPGLETQYF. The CDR3 coding sequence is TGTGCCAGCTCACCACTTCCGGGATTAGAGACCCAGTACTTC. Full variable domain (remainder filled in from reference TRBV18 and TRBJ2-5): NAGVMQNPRHLVRRRGQEARLRCSPMKGHSHVYWYRQLPEEGLKFMVYLQKENIIDESGMPKERFSAEFPKEGPSILRIQQVVRGDSAAYFCASSPLPGLETQYFGPGTRLLVL.

This clone was observed a single time. The chain carries TRBV9 and TRBJ2-1; 10 positions match TRBD2. Germline V gene data show CDR1 as SGDLS and CDR2 as YYNGEE. The trim removed 0 bases at V and 8 bases at J, leaving 8 bases unmatched. The CDR3 extends over 16 amino acids. The CDR3 DNA reads TGTGCCAGCAGCGTAGACCTAGCGGGAGTCTTAGATGAGCAGTTCTTC. It encodes CASSVDLAGVLDEQFF.

The V gene is TRBV4-3, the J gene TRBJ2-1, with 13 positions matching TRBD2. Trimming took 3 bases from V and 7 from J; bases not matched to a gene: 9. Germline V lookup: CDR1 LGHNA, CDR2 YSLEER. This CDR3 spans 17 amino acids. The CDR3 DNA reads as TGCGCCAGCAGCCATAGATTCCCGGGACTAGCGGGAAATGAGCAGTTCTTC. Its translation is CASSHRFPGLAGNEQFF.

The chain recombines TRBV2 with TRBJ2-5, with a tentative D call TRBD2 (5 bases). Germline V gene lookup returns CDR1 SNHLY and CDR2 FYNNEI. The germline V and J ends were trimmed by 8 bases and 1 base, with 14 bases remaining between them. CDR3 length: 14 residues. This chain's CDR3 is CASQAETFQETQYF. CDR3 sequence (DNA): TGTGCCAGCCAAGCGGAGACCTTCCAAGAGACCCAGTACTTC.

The chain recombines TRBV7-9 with TRBJ1-1; tentatively, D is TRBD1 (6 bases). The CDR3 has 14 amino acids. Deletions cut 5 bases from V and 5 bases from J, with 15 bases between. CDR1 and CDR2 from the germline V gene are SEHNR and FQNEAQ (reference sequence). The CDR3 DNA sequence: TGTGCCAGCAGCACCACAGGGAGGGGAACTGAAGCTTTCTTT. Amino acids: CASSTTGRGTEAFF.

Regarding this clone: Its ends do not fully match the called genes, so a read error is possible. V is TRBV7-7 and J is TRBJ1-3, with TRBD1 identical over 9 bases. Germline-derived CDR1 and CDR2 are SSHAT and FNYEAQ (reference sequence). The CDR3 is made up of 19 amino acids. CDR3: CASSSLPGTGQHSGNTIYF. In nucleotides, the CDR3 is TGTGCTAGCAGCTCCCTTCCCGGGACAGGGCAGCATTCTGGAAACACCATATATTTT.

The V gene is TRBV18, the J gene TRBJ1-5, with 10 bases that match TRBD1. The CDR3 extends over 15 amino acids. Trimming cost V 2 bases and J 6 bases; bases outside gene matches: 4. Per the germline V gene, CDR1 is KGHSH and CDR2 is LQKENI. The CDR3 DNA reads as TGTGCCAGCTCACCAGGAGGACAGGGGGGTCAGCCCCAGCATTTT. This codes for CASSPGGQGGQPQHF. The variable domain in full, completed from reference TRBV18 and TRBJ1-5, reads NAGVMQNPRHLVRRRGQEARLRCSPMKGHSHVYWYRQLPEEGLKFMVYLQKENIIDESGMPKERFSAEFPKEGPSILRIQQVVRGDSAAYFCASSPGGQGGQPQHFGDGTRLSIL.

V and J are TRBV27 and TRBJ2-1; 8 bases fit TRBD2. The CDR3 contains 15 residues. The J segment lost 8 bases and the V segment lost 4 bases, leaving 10 bases of the junction unmatched. Germline V CDR1 and CDR2: MNHEY, SMNVEV (reference sequence). CDR3 in amino acids: CASSSAGAGEHEQFF. The CDR3, as DNA: TGTGCCAGCAGTTCGGCGGGAGCGGGAGAACATGAGCAGTTCTTC.

This CDR3 is CASSYVSAGGEQYF. In DNA, the CDR3 is TGTGCCAGCAGTTACGTGAGCGCAGGGGGCGAGCAGTACTTC. V is TRBV6-6 and J is TRBJ2-7, with TRBD1 identical over 7 bases. Trimming cost V 2 bases and J 6 bases; bases outside gene matches: 7. Germline V gene data show CDR1 as MNHNY and CDR2 as SVGAGI (reference sequence). The CDR3 spans 14 residues.

The chain uses TRBV6-5 and TRBJ2-1; D is ambiguous. The V gene's germline CDR1 is MNHEY and CDR2 SVGAGI. V shed 2 bases and J shed 6 bases, with 5 bases lying between them. The CDR3 is 12 residues long. CDR3 protein: CASSYGPNEQFF. In DNA, the CDR3 is TGTGCCAGCAGTTACGGGCCCAATGAGCAGTTCTTC.

This chain connects TRBV5-1 to TRBJ1-1; weak D call: TRBD1 (6 bases). V was shortened by 2 bases and J by 6 bases, with 23 bases between the two germline ends. Germline CDR1 reads SGHRS; CDR2 reads YFSETQ. The CDR3 sequence is 17 residues long. CDR3 protein: CASSFFGVRGAYAEAFF. As DNA, the CDR3 is TGCGCCAGCAGCTTCTTCGGTGTACGGGGGGCTTATGCTGAAGCTTTCTTT.

The chain uses TRBV2 and TRBJ1-6, with D unresolved. The length of the CDR3 is 13 residues. Trimming took off 7 bases at V and 9 bases at J, with 13 bases between the two ends. Germline V gene sequence: CDR1 SNHLY, CDR2 FYNNEI. The CDR3 DNA follows: TGTGCCAGCATACGGGTGGATTCTTCACCCCTCCACTTT. Protein sequence: CASIRVDSSPLHF.

V usage is TRBV18 and J usage is TRBJ2-7, with 9 positions matching TRBD1. The trim removed 4 bases at V and 3 bases at J, leaving 7 bases unmatched. In germline, CDR1 is KGHSH, CDR2 LQKENI. CDR3 size: 15 residues. CDR3 nucleotides: TGTGCCAGCTCACTTACAGGGGGCACTGACTACGAGCAGTACTTC. Its protein is CASSLTGGTDYEQYF.